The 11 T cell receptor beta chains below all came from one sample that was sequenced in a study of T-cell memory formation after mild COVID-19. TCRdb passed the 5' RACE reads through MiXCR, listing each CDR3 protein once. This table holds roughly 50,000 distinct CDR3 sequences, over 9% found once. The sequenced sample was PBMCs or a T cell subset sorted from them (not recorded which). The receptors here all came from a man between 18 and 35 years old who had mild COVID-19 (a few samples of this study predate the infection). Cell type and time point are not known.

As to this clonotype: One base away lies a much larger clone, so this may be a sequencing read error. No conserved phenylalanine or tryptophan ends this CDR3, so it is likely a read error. The CDR3 DNA reads TGTGCCATCAGTGAATCGGGCGTCCAGTACTTA. The encoded protein is CAISESGVQYL. The V call is TRBV10-3, the J call TRBJ2-5; no firm D call. Germline V lookup: CDR1 ENHRY, CDR2 SYGVKD. The CDR3 runs 11 residues. Trimming stripped 3 bases from V and 10 bases from J, with 9 bases between.

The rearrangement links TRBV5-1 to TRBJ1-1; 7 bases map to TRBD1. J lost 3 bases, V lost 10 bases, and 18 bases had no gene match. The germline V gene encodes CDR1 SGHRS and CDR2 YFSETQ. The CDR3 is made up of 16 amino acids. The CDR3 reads CASQRGGSGGDTEAFF. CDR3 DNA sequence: TGCGCCTCCCAAAGGGGGGGTTCAGGGGGAGACACTGAAGCTTTCTTT.

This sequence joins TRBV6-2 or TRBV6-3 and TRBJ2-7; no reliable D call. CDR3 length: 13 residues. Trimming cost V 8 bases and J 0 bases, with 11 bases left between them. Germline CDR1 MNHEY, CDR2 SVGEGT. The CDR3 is CASAPTGSYEQYF. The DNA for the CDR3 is TGTGCCAGCGCGCCGACCGGCTCCTACGAGCAGTACTTC.

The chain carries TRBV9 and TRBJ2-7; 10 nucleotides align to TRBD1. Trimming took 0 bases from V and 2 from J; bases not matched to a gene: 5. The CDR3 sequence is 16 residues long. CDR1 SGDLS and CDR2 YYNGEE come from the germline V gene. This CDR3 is CASSVDPGQGAYEQYF. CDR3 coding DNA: TGTGCCAGCAGCGTAGATCCAGGACAGGGGGCCTACGAGCAGTACTTC.

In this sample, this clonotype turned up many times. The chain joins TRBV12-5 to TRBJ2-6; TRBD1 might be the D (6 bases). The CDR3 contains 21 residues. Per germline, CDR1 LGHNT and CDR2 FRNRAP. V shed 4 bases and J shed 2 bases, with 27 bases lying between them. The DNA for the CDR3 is TGTGCTAGTGGTTGGGCCTGGAGCAGGGGTATTAGTCAACCTGGGGCCAACGTCCTGACTTTC. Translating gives CASGWAWSRGISQPGANVLTF.

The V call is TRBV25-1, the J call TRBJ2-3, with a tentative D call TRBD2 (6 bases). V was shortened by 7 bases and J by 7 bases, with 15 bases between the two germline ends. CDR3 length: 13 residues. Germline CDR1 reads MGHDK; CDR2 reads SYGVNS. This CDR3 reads CASKVGGGNTQYF. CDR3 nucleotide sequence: TGTGCCAGCAAGGTGGGGGGAGGCAATACGCAGTATTTT.

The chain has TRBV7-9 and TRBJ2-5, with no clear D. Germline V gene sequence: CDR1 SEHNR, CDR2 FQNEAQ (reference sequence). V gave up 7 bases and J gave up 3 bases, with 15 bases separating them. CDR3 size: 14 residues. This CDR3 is CASNGRYLKETQYF. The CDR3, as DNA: TGTGCCAGCAACGGGCGCTACCTGAAAGAGACCCAGTACTTC.

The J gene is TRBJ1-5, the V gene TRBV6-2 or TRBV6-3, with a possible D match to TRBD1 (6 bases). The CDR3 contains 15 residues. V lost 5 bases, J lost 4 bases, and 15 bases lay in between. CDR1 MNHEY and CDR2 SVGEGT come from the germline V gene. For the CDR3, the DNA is TGTGCCAGCAGTCCCACAGGGAACGGGAATCAGCCCCAGCATTTT. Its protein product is CASSPTGNGNQPQHF.

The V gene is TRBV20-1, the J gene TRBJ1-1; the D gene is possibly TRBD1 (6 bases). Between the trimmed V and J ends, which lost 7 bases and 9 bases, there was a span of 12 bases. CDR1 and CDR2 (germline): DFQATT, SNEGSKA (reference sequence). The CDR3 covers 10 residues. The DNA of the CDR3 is TGCAGTGTAGGGGGAGAAAAAGCTTTCTTT. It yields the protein CSVGGEKAFF.

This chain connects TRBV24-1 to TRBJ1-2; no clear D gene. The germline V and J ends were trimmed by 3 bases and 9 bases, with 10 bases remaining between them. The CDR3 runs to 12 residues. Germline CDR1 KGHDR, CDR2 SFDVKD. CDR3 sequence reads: CATSDGRLSYTF. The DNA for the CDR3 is TGTGCCACCAGTGATGGTCGCTTGAGCTACACCTTC.

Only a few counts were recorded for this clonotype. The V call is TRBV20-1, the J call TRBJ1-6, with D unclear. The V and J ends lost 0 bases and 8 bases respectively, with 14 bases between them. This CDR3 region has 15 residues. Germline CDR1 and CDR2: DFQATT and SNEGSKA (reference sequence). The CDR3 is CSARDGQTDYSPLHF. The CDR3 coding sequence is TGCAGTGCTAGAGATGGGCAGACGGACTATTCACCCCTCCACTTT.